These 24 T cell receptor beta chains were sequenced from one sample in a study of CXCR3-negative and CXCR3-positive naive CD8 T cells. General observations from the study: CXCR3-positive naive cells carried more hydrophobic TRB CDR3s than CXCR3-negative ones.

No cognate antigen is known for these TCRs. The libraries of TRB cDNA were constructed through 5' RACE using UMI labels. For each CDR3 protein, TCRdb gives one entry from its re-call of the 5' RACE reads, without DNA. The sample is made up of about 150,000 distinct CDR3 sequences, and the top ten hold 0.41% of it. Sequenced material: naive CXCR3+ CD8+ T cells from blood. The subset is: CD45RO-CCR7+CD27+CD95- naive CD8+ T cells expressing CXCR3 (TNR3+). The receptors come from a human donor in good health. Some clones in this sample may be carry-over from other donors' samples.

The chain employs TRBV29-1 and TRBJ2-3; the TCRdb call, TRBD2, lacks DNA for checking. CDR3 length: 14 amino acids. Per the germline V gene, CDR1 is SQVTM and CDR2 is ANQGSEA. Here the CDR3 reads CSVYLAGDTDTQYF.

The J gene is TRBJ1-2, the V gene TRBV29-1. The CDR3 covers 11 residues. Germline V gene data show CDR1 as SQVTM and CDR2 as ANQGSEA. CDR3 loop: CSVQQSYGYTF. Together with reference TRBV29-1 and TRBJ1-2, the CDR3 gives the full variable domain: SAVISQKPSRDICQRGTSLTIQCQVDSQVTMMFWYRQQPGQSLTLIATANQGSEATYESGFVIDKFPISRPNLTFSTLTVSNMSPEDSSIYLCSVQQSYGYTFGSGTRLTVV.

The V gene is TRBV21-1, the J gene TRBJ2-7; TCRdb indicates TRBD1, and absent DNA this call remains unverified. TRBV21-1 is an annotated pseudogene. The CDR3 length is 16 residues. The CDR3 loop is CASSKCPPRTDYEQYF.

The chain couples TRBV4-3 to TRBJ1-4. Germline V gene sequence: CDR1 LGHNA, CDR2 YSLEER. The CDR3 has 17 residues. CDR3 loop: CASSPEGAGDYDEKLFF.

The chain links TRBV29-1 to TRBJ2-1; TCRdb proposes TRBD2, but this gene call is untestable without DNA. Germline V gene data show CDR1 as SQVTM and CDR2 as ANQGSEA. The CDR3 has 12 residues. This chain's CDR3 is CSVGLAYNEQFF.

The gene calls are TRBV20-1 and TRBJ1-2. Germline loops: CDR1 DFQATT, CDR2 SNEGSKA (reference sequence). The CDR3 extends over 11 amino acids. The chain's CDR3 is CSASRGNGYTF.

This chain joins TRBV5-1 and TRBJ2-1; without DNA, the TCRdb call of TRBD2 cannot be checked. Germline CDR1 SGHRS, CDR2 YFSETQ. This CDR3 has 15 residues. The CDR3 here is CASLAEKSSYNEQFF.

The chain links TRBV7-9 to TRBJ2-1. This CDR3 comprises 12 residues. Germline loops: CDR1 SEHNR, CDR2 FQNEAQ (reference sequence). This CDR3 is CASSLTPNEQFF.

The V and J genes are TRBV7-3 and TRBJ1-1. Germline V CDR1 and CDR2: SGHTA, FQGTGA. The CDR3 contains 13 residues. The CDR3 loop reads CASRAGSNTEAFF.

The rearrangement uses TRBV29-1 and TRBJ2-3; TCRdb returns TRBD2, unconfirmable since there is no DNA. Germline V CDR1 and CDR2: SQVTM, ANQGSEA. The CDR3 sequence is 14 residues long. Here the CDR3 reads CSVRREWGTDTQYF.

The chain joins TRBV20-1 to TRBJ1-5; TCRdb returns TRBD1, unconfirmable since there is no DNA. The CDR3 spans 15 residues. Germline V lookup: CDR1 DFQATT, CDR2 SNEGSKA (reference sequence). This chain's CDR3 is CSATSGGYSNQPQHF.

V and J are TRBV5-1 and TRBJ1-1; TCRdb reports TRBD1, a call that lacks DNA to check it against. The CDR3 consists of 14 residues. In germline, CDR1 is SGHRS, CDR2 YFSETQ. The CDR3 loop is CASRTREMNTEALF.

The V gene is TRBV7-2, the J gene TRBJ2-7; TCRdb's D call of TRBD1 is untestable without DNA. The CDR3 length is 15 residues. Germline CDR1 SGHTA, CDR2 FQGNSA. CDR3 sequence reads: CASRFSGTRWYEQYF.

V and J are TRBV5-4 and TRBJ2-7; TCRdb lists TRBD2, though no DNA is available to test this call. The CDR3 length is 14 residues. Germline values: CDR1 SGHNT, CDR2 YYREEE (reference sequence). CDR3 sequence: CASSAGLAEGEQYF.

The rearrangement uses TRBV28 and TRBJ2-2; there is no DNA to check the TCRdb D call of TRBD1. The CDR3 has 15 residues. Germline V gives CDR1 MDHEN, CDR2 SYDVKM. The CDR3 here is CASRATGVNTGELFF.

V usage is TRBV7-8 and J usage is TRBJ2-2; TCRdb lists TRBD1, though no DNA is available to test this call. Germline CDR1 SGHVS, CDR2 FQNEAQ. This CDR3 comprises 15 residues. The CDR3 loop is CASSSPGARAGELFF.

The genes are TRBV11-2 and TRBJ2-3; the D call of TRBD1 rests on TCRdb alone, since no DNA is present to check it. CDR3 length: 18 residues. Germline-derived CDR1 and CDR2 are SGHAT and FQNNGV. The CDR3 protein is CASSARIPDHFSTDTQYF.

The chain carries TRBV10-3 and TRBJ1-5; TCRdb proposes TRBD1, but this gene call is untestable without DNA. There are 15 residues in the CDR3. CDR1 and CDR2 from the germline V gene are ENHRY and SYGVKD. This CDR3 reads CAISDGTGYGQPQHF.

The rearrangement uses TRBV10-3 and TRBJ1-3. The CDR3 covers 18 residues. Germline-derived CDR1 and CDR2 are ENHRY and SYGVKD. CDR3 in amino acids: CAISELWSVPNSGNTIYF.

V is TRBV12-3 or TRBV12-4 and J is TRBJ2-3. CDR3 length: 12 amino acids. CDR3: CASSFLEDTQYF.

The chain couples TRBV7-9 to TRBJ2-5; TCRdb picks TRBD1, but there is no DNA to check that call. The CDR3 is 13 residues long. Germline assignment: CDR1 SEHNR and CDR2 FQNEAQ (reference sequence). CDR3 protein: CASSVPTGETQYF.

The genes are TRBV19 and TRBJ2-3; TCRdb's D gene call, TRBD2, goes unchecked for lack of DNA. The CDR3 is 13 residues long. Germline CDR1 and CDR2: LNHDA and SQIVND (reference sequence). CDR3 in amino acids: CATAGSVTDTQYF.

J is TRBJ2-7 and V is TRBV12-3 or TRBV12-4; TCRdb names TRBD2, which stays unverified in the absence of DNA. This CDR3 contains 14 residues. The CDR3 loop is CASGGVRHTYEQYF.

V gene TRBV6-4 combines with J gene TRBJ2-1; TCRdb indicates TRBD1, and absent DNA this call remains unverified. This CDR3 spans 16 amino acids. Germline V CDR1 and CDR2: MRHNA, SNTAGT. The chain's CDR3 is CASSDGTGGSYNEQFF.